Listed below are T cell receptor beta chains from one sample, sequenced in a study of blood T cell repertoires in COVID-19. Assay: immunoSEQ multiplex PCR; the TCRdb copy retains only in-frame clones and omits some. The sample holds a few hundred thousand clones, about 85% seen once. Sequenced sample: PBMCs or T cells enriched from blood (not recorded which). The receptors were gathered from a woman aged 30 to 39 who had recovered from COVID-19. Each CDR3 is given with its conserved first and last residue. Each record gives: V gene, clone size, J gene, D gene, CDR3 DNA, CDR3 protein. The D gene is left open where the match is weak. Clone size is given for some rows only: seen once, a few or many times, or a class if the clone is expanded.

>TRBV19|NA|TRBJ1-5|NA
TGTGCCAGCAAAGTGTGGGGGGGGAATCAGCCCCAGCATTTT
CASKVWGGNQPQHF
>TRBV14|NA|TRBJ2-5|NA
TGTGCCAGCAGCGGCGGGGAGACCCAGTACTTC
CASSGGETQYF
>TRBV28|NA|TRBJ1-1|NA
TGTGCCACCGAGCCGAACACTGAAGCTTTCTTT
CATEPNTEAFF
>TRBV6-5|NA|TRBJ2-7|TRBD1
TGTGCCAGCAGAATCACCGGGACAGCTTCCTACGAGCAGTACTTC
CASRITGTASYEQYF
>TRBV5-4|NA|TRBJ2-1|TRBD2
TGTGCCAGCAGCGGGACTAGCTACTACAATGAGCAGTTCTTC
CASSGTSYYNEQFF
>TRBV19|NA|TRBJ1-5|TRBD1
TGTGCCAGCCGGGACAGGGGGTTTAGCAATCAGCCCCAGCATTTT
CASRDRGFSNQPQHF
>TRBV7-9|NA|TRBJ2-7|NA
TGTGCCAGCAGCCGGTCGGCCTACGAGCAGTACTTC
CASSRSAYEQYF
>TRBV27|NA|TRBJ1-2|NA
TGTGCCAGCAGTGGAGGGAGGGGCTACACCTTC
CASSGGRGYTF
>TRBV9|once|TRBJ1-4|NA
TGTGCCAGCAGCTCGACACCAACTAATGAAAAACTGTTTTTT
CASSSTPTNEKLFF
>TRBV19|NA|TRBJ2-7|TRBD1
TGTGCCAGTAGTATCGACAGGGGGTACGAGCAGTACTTC
CASSIDRGYEQYF
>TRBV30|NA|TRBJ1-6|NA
TGTGCCTGGACGGTCGCAGGGAATTCACCCCTCCACTTT
CAWTVAGNSPLHF
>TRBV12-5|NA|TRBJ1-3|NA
TGTGCTAGTGCTTTTCAGGGTGGAAACACCATATATTTT
CASAFQGGNTIYF
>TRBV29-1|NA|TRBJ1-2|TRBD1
TGCAGCGTTGAACGGGACAGGGGGGCGGGTGGCTACACCTTC
CSVERDRGAGGYTF
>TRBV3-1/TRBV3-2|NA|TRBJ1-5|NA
TGTGCCAGCAGCCAAGCGGGGATTAGCAATCAGCCCCAGCATTTT
CASSQAGISNQPQHF
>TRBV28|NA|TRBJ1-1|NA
TGTGCCAGCAGTTTACCGGGAAGACGGACTGAAGCTTTCTTT
CASSLPGRRTEAFF
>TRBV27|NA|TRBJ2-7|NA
TGTGCCAGCAGTCCAGGGTTCCACGAGCAGTACTTC
CASSPGFHEQYF
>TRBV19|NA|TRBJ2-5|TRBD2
TGTGCCAGTAACCAGCGGGGGCAAGAGACCCAGTACTTC
CASNQRGQETQYF
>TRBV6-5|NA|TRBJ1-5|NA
TGTGCCAGCAGACCTAGCGGTTCGAGGGAGCCCCAGCATTTT
CASRPSGSREPQHF
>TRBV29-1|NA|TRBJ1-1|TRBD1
TGCAGCGTTGAAGACCTGCAGGGGGCGTTGACTGAAGCTTTCTTT
CSVEDLQGALTEAFF
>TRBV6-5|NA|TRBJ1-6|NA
TGTGCCAGCAGTTACTCCCCCAGGGGTGATTCACCCCTCCACTTT
CASSYSPRGDSPLHF
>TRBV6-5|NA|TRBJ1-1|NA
TGTGCCAGCAGTTGGGCAGGACAGAACACTGAAGCTTTCTTT
CASSWAGQNTEAFF
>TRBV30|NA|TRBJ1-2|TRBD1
TGTGCCTGGAGACCGACAGGGGGCTTTTATGGCTACACCTTC
CAWRPTGGFYGYTF
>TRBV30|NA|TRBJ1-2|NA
TGTGCCTGGAGTGCTCAGGGGCTCGGAGGCTACACCTTC
CAWSAQGLGGYTF
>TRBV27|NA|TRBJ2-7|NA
TGTGCCAGCAAGGGAAATGGACTTAGAGCCTACGAGCAGTACTTC
CASKGNGLRAYEQYF
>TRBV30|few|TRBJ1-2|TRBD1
TGTGCCTGGAGTGTAGCGGGACAGGGAATCTATGGCTACACCTTC
CAWSVAGQGIYGYTF
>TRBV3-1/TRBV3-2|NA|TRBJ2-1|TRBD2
TGTGCCAGCAGCCAAGAGGCCCTAGCGGGGGTCTATGAGCAGTTCTTC
CASSQEALAGVYEQFF
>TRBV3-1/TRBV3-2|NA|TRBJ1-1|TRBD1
TGTGCCAGCAGCCAAAAGGGGCAGGGGGGAGCGGCTTTCTTT
CASSQKGQGGAAFF
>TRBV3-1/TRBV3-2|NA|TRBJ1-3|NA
TGTGCCAGCAGAAAAATGGGGCCGATCAGAAACACCATATATTTT
CASRKMGPIRNTIYF
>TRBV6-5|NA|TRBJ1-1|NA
TGTGCCAGCAGTCTGAACCCACTCAACACTGAAGCTTTCTTT
CASSLNPLNTEAFF
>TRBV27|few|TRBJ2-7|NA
TGTGCCAGCAGTTTAGGGTCAGGCCTATACGAGCAGTACTTC
CASSLGSGLYEQYF
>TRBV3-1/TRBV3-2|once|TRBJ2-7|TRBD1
TGTGCCAGCAGCCCCGGGACAGGGGGTTCCGAGCAGTACTTC
CASSPGTGGSEQYF
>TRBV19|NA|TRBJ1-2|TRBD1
TGTGCCAGTAGTATAGTGGTACAGGGGGCGGATGGCTACACCTTC
CASSIVVQGADGYTF
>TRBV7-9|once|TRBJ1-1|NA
TGTGCCAGCGCCAGACGGGACACTGAAGCTTTCTTT
CASARRDTEAFF
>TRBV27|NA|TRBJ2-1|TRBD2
TGTGCCAGCAGTTTGTCGGGGGGGTACGGCAATGAGCAGTTCTTC
CASSLSGGYGNEQFF
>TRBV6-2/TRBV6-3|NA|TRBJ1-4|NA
TGTGCCAGCAGTTACTACGGCGGCCGGGAAAAACTGTTTTTT
CASSYYGGREKLFF
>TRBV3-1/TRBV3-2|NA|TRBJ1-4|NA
TGTGCCAGCAGCAGAAGGGGGAACAATGAAAAACTGTTTTTT
CASSRRGNNEKLFF
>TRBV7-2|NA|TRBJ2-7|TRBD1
TGTGCCAGCAGCGCCGGACAGGGTTCCGCGGAGCAGTACTTC
CASSAGQGSAEQYF
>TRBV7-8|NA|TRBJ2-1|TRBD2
TGTGCCAGCAGCTTAGAGGGCGGGGGGCGTAATGAGCAGTTCTTC
CASSLEGGGRNEQFF
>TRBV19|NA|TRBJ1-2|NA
TGTGCCAGTAGTACCACAGGGTCGAGTGGCTACACCTTC
CASSTTGSSGYTF
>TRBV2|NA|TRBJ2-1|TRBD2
TGTGCCAGCCGACTAGCGGGGGGGATCAATGAGCAGTTCTTC
CASRLAGGINEQFF
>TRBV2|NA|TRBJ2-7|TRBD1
TGTGCCAGCAGACGCCGGACGGGGACAGGGGACCACGAGCAGTACTTC
CASRRRTGTGDHEQYF